These 23 T cell receptor beta chains originate from one sample sequenced in a study of blood T cell repertoires in COVID-19. The method was immunoSEQ multiplex PCR; TCRdb's version includes in-frame clones alone and lacks a portion of them. The sample has a few hundred thousand clones, 70% to 90% seen once; the top ten hold roughly 2%. Sample: peripheral blood. Source of these receptors: a man aged 25 to 40 with active or convalescent COVID-19.

The gene calls are TRBV6-5 and TRBJ1-2; D remains ambiguous. This CDR3 spans 15 amino acids. V was clipped by 4 bases and J by 4 bases, with 16 bases between them. Germline V lookup: CDR1 MNHEY, CDR2 SVGAGI. The chain's CDR3 is CASSLTRITSYGYTF. CDR3 nucleotide sequence: TGTGCCAGCAGTTTGACACGGATAACGTCCTATGGCTACACCTTC.

The chain links TRBV13 to TRBJ2-1; TRBD2 is a possible D gene (7 bases). Germline V gene data show CDR1 as PRHDT and CDR2 as FYEKMQ (reference sequence). Trimming removed 7 bases from V and 4 bases from J, with 20 bases in between. This CDR3 spans 16 amino acids. The DNA for the CDR3 is TGTGCCAGCACCCAAGGGGAGGGACACCAATACAATGAGCAGTTCTTC. Protein: CASTQGEGHQYNEQFF.

This clone occurred once. The chain employs TRBV6-4 and TRBJ2-7; D is uncertain. V was pared by 6 bases and J by 7 bases, with 16 bases between. Germline loops: CDR1 MRHNA, CDR2 SNTAGT. The CDR3 loop spans 13 amino acids. The CDR3 region is CASRPASNTEQYF. The CDR3 region has the DNA TGTGCCAGCAGACCCGCCTCAAATACTGAGCAGTACTTC.

This chain joins TRBV11-2 and TRBJ1-1; D may be TRBD1 (5 bases). This CDR3 is built from 14 residues. Trimming stripped 3 bases from V and 2 bases from J, with 10 bases between. Germline V gene sequence: CDR1 SGHAT, CDR2 FQNNGV. CDR3 sequence: CASSFDGGNTEAFF. The CDR3 DNA sequence: TGTGCCAGCAGCTTTGACGGGGGTAACACTGAAGCTTTCTTT.

This clone came up a few times. The chain combines TRBV7-2 with TRBJ2-7; no reliable D call. Germline V gene data show CDR1 as SGHTA and CDR2 as FQGNSA. The CDR3 covers 14 residues. Trimming pared 1 base from V and 1 base from J, leaving 8 bases between. CDR3 amino acids: CASSLGLESYEQYF. The CDR3 DNA follows: TGTGCCAGCAGCTTAGGGCTAGAGTCCTACGAGCAGTACTTC.

J is TRBJ2-5 and V is TRBV29-1, with a possible D match to TRBD2 (5 bases). Germline V lookup: CDR1 SQVTM, CDR2 ANQGSEA. The CDR3 sequence is 11 residues long. V lost 4 bases and J lost 10, with 13 bases in between. The CDR3 loop is CSVGRVRDQYF. CDR3 coding DNA: TGCAGCGTTGGGCGGGTCCGGGACCAGTACTTC.

V gene TRBV5-1 combines with J gene TRBJ1-1, with 8 bases matching TRBD1. V lost 2 bases and J lost 5; bases outside the gene matches: 5. The CDR3 sequence is 14 residues long. Germline loops: CDR1 SGHRS, CDR2 YFSETQ. CDR3 region: CASSLTGGLTEAFF. CDR3 bases: TGCGCCAGCAGCTTAACAGGGGGTCTGACTGAAGCTTTCTTT.

There are a few counts of this clone. This chain links TRBV25-1 with TRBJ1-1, with D possibly matching TRBD1 (5 bases). The CDR3 is 11 amino acids. Between the trimmed V and J ends, which lost 8 bases and 5 bases, there was a span of 9 bases. Germline CDR1 MGHDK, CDR2 SYGVNS. CDR3 loop: CASRQRTEAFF. The CDR3, as DNA: TGTGCCAGCCGACAGAGAACTGAAGCTTTCTTT.

This chain connects TRBV7-8 to TRBJ1-1, with 8 bases that match TRBD1. CDR1 SGHVS and CDR2 FQNEAQ come from the germline V gene. The CDR3 runs to 16 residues. The trim removed 5 bases at V and 1 base at J, leaving 9 bases unmatched. This chain's CDR3 is CASSPRPGTGNTEAFF. CDR3 sequence (DNA): TGTGCCAGCAGCCCTCGTCCCGGGACAGGGAACACTGAAGCTTTCTTT.

The V and J genes are TRBV10-1 and TRBJ2-1; D may be TRBD2 (5 bases). The V end lost 0 bases, the J end lost 0 bases, and 9 bases lay between the germline ends. The germline CDR1 and CDR2 sequences are WNHNN and SYGVQD (reference sequence). The CDR3 runs to 16 residues. CDR3 residues: CASSESSGVSYNEQFF. In DNA, the CDR3 is TGCGCCAGCAGTGAGTCGAGCGGCGTCTCCTACAATGAGCAGTTCTTC.

The chain is built from TRBV23-1 and TRBJ2-3; D perhaps matches TRBD1 (6 bases). TRBV23-1 is an open reading frame whose function is uncertain. The CDR3 spans 14 residues. The V gene lost 4 bases and the J gene lost 6 bases, with 14 bases spanning the gap. The CDR3 region has the DNA TGCGCCAGCAGTCCCAGGACAGAGCGGGATACGCAGTATTTT. This gives the protein CASSPRTERDTQYF.

The chain recombines TRBV5-1 with TRBJ2-1; TRBD2 matches 11 bases. V shed 2 bases and J 8 bases; nucleotides not matched to a gene: 3. The CDR3 runs to 14 residues. Germline CDR1 SGHRS, CDR2 YFSETQ. CDR3 amino acids: CASSFTSGGHEQFF. For the CDR3, the DNA is TGCGCCAGCAGCTTCACTAGCGGGGGTCATGAGCAGTTCTTC.

This rearrangement joins TRBV3-1 (or the pseudogene TRBV3-2) to TRBJ2-7; the D gene is possibly TRBD1 (5 bases). The V gene's germline CDR1 is LGHDT and CDR2 YNNKEL (reference sequence). V gave up 1 base and J gave up 7 bases, with 11 bases separating them. There are 13 residues in the CDR3. In DNA, the CDR3 is TGTGCCAGCAGCCAAGGCATAGCAGGGGAGCAGTACTTC. Translating gives CASSQGIAGEQYF.

This chain uses TRBV6-5 with TRBJ1-4, with D perhaps TRBD1 (5 bases). The germline V gene encodes CDR1 MNHEY and CDR2 SVGAGI. Trimming stripped 1 base from V and 0 bases from J, with 6 bases between. The CDR3 length is 15 residues. DNA for the CDR3: TGTGCCAGCAGTTACTGGACAACAACTAATGAAAAACTGTTTTTT. It specifies CASSYWTTTNEKLFF.

CDR3 region: CASSLVGLSGNTIYF. The CDR3 nucleotides read TGTGCCAGCAGCTTGGTGGGGCTCTCTGGAAACACCATATATTTT. The J gene is TRBJ1-3, the V gene TRBV5-6, with a tentative D call TRBD1 (5 bases). V was clipped by 0 bases and J by 0 bases, with 7 bases between them. Per the germline V gene, CDR1 is SGHDT and CDR2 is YYEEEE. The CDR3 loop spans 15 amino acids.

The rearrangement links TRBV3-1 (or the pseudogene TRBV3-2) to TRBJ2-2; 7 nucleotides line up with TRBD1. The CDR3 runs to 16 residues. CDR1 and CDR2 from the germline V gene are LGHDT and YNNKEL (reference sequence). The V gene end was trimmed by 8 bases and the J gene end by 3 bases; junction bases not matched to a gene: 12. The CDR3 sequence: CASPRQWDRYTGELFF. In DNA form, the CDR3 reads TGTGCCAGCCCCCGTCAATGGGACAGATACACCGGGGAGCTGTTTTTT.

V and J are TRBV4-1 and TRBJ1-3; D is unresolved. Germline V lookup: CDR1 MGHRA, CDR2 YSYEKL. Trimming shortened V by 1 base and J by 0 bases, and 10 bases separated the two germline ends. The CDR3 covers 16 residues. The CDR3 bases are TGCGCCAGCAGCCAAGGCATCAGAAGCTCTGGAAACACCATATATTTT. Its translation: CASSQGIRSSGNTIYF.

This CDR3 is CSVTHRGPSEAFF. In nucleotides, the CDR3 is TGCAGCGTCACCCACAGGGGGCCTTCTGAAGCTTTCTTT. The chain links TRBV29-1 to TRBJ1-1, with 9 bases identical to TRBD1. CDR3 size: 13 residues. The V segment lost 6 bases and the J segment 6 bases; nucleotides outside the gene matches: 8. Germline V gives CDR1 SQVTM, CDR2 ANQGSEA.

This chain connects TRBV19 to TRBJ2-1, with 7 bases matching TRBD2. CDR1 is LNHDA and CDR2 is SQIVND in the germline V gene (reference sequence). Losses at the gene ends were 1 base for V and 0 bases for J; bases not matched to a gene: 12. The CDR3 is made up of 19 amino acids. The CDR3: CASSIVGPSGTSSYNEQFF. CDR3 DNA sequence: TGTGCCAGTAGTATAGTGGGCCCTAGCGGAACCAGCTCCTACAATGAGCAGTTCTTC. The variable domain in full, completed from reference TRBV19 and TRBJ2-1, reads DGGITQSPKYLFRKEGQNVTLSCEQNLNHDAMYWYRQDPGQGLRLIYYSQIVNDFQKGDIAEGYSVSREKKESFPLTVTSAQKNPTAFYLCASSIVGPSGTSSYNEQFFGPGTRLTVL.

This chain links TRBV27 with TRBJ1-1; a weak D match, TRBD1 (5 bases). The V gene lost 0 bases and the J gene lost 4 bases, with 18 bases spanning the gap. Germline lookup yields CDR1 MNHEY and CDR2 SMNVEV (reference sequence). This CDR3 is built from 17 residues. This CDR3 reads CASSLSSPSGGFTEAFF. CDR3 nucleotides: TGTGCCAGCAGTTTATCGTCCCCTTCCGGGGGGTTCACTGAAGCTTTCTTT.

This clone was seen once. This chain's CDR3 is CASSLDWYEGSNEKLFF. Here the CDR3 DNA reads TGTGCCAGCAGCTTAGATTGGTATGAGGGATCTAATGAAAAACTGTTTTTT. V gene TRBV11-3 combines with J gene TRBJ1-4, with D hard to call. Trimming pared 0 bases from V and 3 bases from J, leaving 14 bases between. Germline V gene sequence: CDR1 SGHNT, CDR2 YENEEA. The CDR3 is 17 residues long.

The rearrangement links TRBV6-5 to TRBJ1-1; unclear D gene. V lost 6 bases, J lost 10 bases, and 21 bases lay in between. The CDR3 sequence is 14 residues long. Germline V lookup: CDR1 MNHEY, CDR2 SVGAGI. The CDR3 nucleotides read TGTGCCAGCAGACAATTCCAGGCCCTGCCTTCAGCTTTCTTT. Its protein is CASRQFQALPSAFF.

V gene TRBV2 combines with J gene TRBJ1-6; possible D gene TRBD1, 6 bases. V dropped 2 bases and J dropped 7 bases, with 18 bases sitting between them. Looked up from germline, CDR1 is SNHLY and CDR2 is FYNNEI. The CDR3 has 17 residues. The CDR3, as DNA: TGTGCCAGCAGTGAACAGGGGCTAATAGCAAGGAATTCACCCCTCCACTTT. Translated, it gives CASSEQGLIARNSPLHF.